The present T cell receptor beta chain was sequenced within a study of T cell repertoires and HLA-DP antigens. Study-wide context: In vitro CD4+ alloreactivity was against HeLa-presented HLA-DP. DNA input averaged approximately 240 ng in sorted CD137+CD4+ and around 1.2 ug in pre-culture CD4+.

The germline gives CDR1 ENHRY, CDR2 SYGVKD. Trimming cost V 6 bases and J 7 bases; bases outside gene matches: 9. This CDR3 has 15 amino acids. Study conclusions and caveats: Previously undetected clones averaged about 33% and 55% against the two alleles respectively. Total CD4+ responders were stimulated by HeLa antigen-presenting cells.

Of note for this clone: The antigen is unknown.

Generated by immunoSEQ multiplex PCR, the TCRdb table keeps only in-frame clones and is missing some. The sample yields over 100,000 clones, about 91% seen once. This TCR derives from a woman between 18 and 30 years old in good health and CMV-seronegative. The chain carries TRBV10-3 and TRBJ2-1; 10 nucleotides align to TRBD2. The sequenced sample was CD4+ T cells from PBMCs. This CDR3 is CAISALAGVGNEQFF. CDR3 in DNA: TGTGCCATCAGCGCTCTAGCGGGAGTCGGAAATGAGCAGTTCTTC.